These T cell receptor beta chains were read from a single sample in a study of regulatory T cells in long-lasting Graves disease. From the multiplex PCR reads, TCRdb called clonotypes with MiXCR, one entry per CDR3 protein. The top ten clones hold less than 35% of a sample with 300,000 to 350,000 distinct CDR3 sequences, less than 20% of them seen once. The sample consisted of peripheral blood mononuclear cells (PBMCs), taken when the disease was refractory, from a patient treated with antithyroid drugs. The receptors stem from a female donor with Graves disease. The CDR3 runs from the conserved cysteine through the conserved F or W. Each record gives: V gene, clone size, D gene, J gene, CDR3 protein, CDR3 DNA. D genes are given only for firm matches. Expanded clones are given a class, and other clones once, few, many or no size at all.

v_call: TRBV27
clone_size: many
d_call: .
j_call: TRBJ1-5
cdr3_aa: CASSPQGPYSNQPQHF
cdr3_nt: TGTGCCAGCAGTCCTCAGGGACCCTATAGCAATCAGCCCCAGCATTTT

v_call: TRBV18
clone_size: many
d_call: .
j_call: TRBJ1-4
cdr3_aa: CASSPFRDPNEKLFF
cdr3_nt: TGTGCCAGCTCACCCTTCCGGGATCCTAATGAAAAACTGTTTTTT

v_call: TRBV6-2/TRBV6-3
clone_size: many
d_call: .
j_call: TRBJ1-1
cdr3_aa: CASSSPAGAYTEAFF
cdr3_nt: TGTGCCAGCAGTTCCCCGGCAGGGGCCTACACTGAAGCTTTCTTT

v_call: TRBV6-2/TRBV6-3
clone_size: few
d_call: TRBD2
j_call: TRBJ2-7
cdr3_aa: CASSYHPPSGGFYEQYF
cdr3_nt: TGTGCCAGCAGTTACCACCCTCCTAGCGGGGGGTTCTACGAGCAGTACTTC

v_call: TRBV19
clone_size: .
d_call: .
j_call: TRBJ1-5
cdr3_aa: CASSIRDYNQPQHF
cdr3_nt: TGTGCCAGTAGTATTAGGGACTACAATCAGCCCCAGCATTTT

v_call: TRBV28
clone_size: many
d_call: .
j_call: TRBJ1-2
cdr3_aa: CASSLFPGKGYTF
cdr3_nt: TGTGCCAGCAGTTTATTCCCAGGGAAAGGCTACACCTTC

v_call: TRBV10-3
clone_size: .
d_call: .
j_call: TRBJ1-5
cdr3_aa: CAISKGGDQPQHF
cdr3_nt: TGTGCCATCAGCAAGGGGGGAGATCAGCCCCAGCATTTT

v_call: TRBV6-1
clone_size: many
d_call: .
j_call: TRBJ1-4
cdr3_aa: CASRRMTASNEKLFF
cdr3_nt: TGTGCCAGCAGACGAATGACAGCAAGCAATGAAAAACTGTTTTTT

v_call: TRBV6-1
clone_size: many
d_call: TRBD1
j_call: TRBJ1-5
cdr3_aa: CASSEGTGDPQPQHF
cdr3_nt: TGTGCCAGCAGTGAAGGAACAGGGGATCCCCAGCCCCAGCATTTT

v_call: TRBV20-1
clone_size: many
d_call: .
j_call: TRBJ1-1
cdr3_aa: CSGQEGREGGEAFF
cdr3_nt: TGCAGTGGGCAGGAAGGTCGAGAAGGGGGTGAAGCTTTCTTT

v_call: TRBV12-3/TRBV12-4
clone_size: .
d_call: .
j_call: TRBJ2-7
cdr3_aa: CASNQIGYEQYF
cdr3_nt: TGTGCCAGCAACCAAATAGGCTACGAGCAGTACTTC

v_call: TRBV7-2
clone_size: many
d_call: .
j_call: TRBJ1-5
cdr3_aa: CASREGGGRGSNQPQHF
cdr3_nt: TGTGCCAGCAGAGAGGGAGGAGGTAGGGGGAGCAATCAGCCCCAGCATTTT

v_call: TRBV4-1
clone_size: .
d_call: .
j_call: TRBJ1-5
cdr3_aa: CASSQVQGNQPQHF
cdr3_nt: TGCGCCAGCAGCCAAGTTCAGGGCAACCAGCCCCAGCATTTT

v_call: TRBV7-9
clone_size: many
d_call: .
j_call: TRBJ1-2
cdr3_aa: CASSLLSYGYTF
cdr3_nt: TGTGCCAGCAGCTTACTTTCCTATGGCTACACCTTC

v_call: TRBV4-1
clone_size: few
d_call: .
j_call: TRBJ2-4
cdr3_aa: CASRDSILAKNIQYF
cdr3_nt: TGCGCCAGCAGGGACTCCATACTAGCCAAAAACATTCAGTACTTC

v_call: TRBV30
clone_size: many
d_call: .
j_call: TRBJ2-7
cdr3_aa: CAWTPLDGYYEQYF
cdr3_nt: TGTGCCTGGACACCACTGGACGGATACTACGAGCAGTACTTC

v_call: TRBV20-1
clone_size: .
d_call: .
j_call: TRBJ2-2
cdr3_aa: CSGYPGGQATGELFF
cdr3_nt: TGCAGTGGTTACCCGGGGGGACAGGCCACCGGGGAGCTGTTTTTT

v_call: TRBV2
clone_size: .
d_call: .
j_call: TRBJ2-7
cdr3_aa: CASSRADFYGQYF
cdr3_nt: TGTGCCAGCAGCCGAGCCGACTTCTACGGGCAGTACTTC

v_call: TRBV4-1
clone_size: few
d_call: .
j_call: TRBJ1-5
cdr3_aa: CASSQVPRAVSNQPQHF
cdr3_nt: TGCGCCAGCAGCCAAGTACCCAGGGCAGTAAGCAATCAGCCCCAGCATTTT

v_call: TRBV2
clone_size: .
d_call: .
j_call: TRBJ1-2
cdr3_aa: CASIQGPNYGYTF
cdr3_nt: TGTGCCAGCATCCAGGGACCTAACTATGGCTACACCTTC

v_call: TRBV29-1
clone_size: few
d_call: .
j_call: TRBJ1-4
cdr3_aa: CSANYESNEKLFF
cdr3_nt: TGCAGCGCCAACTATGAGAGTAATGAAAAACTGTTTTTT

v_call: TRBV28
clone_size: few
d_call: TRBD2
j_call: TRBJ2-7
cdr3_aa: CASSLDRWGLADPYEQYF
cdr3_nt: TGTGCCAGCAGTTTGGACAGGTGGGGACTAGCGGATCCCTACGAGCAGTACTTC

v_call: TRBV2
clone_size: few
d_call: .
j_call: TRBJ2-3
cdr3_aa: CASSPWSTDTQYF
cdr3_nt: TGTGCCAGCAGTCCCTGGAGCACAGATACGCAGTATTTT

v_call: TRBV18
clone_size: once
d_call: TRBD1
j_call: TRBJ2-3
cdr3_aa: CASSPTRGLGVADTQYF
cdr3_nt: TGTGCCAGCTCACCGACCAGGGGGCTTGGAGTCGCAGATACGCAGTATTTT

v_call: TRBV29-1
clone_size: .
d_call: TRBD2
j_call: TRBJ2-7
cdr3_aa: CSVVAGGARGSYEQYF
cdr3_nt: TGCAGCGTTGTGGCCGGGGGGGCCAGGGGCTCCTACGAGCAGTACTTC

v_call: TRBV9
clone_size: .
d_call: .
j_call: TRBJ1-1
cdr3_aa: CASSALPGANRGAFF
cdr3_nt: TGTGCCAGCAGCGCCCTCCCCGGGGCTAATAGAGGAGCTTTCTTT